This T cell receptor (beta chain) was identified during a study of T cell repertoires in ileal Crohn's disease. Turning to the study itself: Less than 40% were active smokers at surgery; median disease duration was 7.9 years. Study results and caveats: Compared with non-smokers, active smokers at surgery showed more clonal expansions.

A remark on this clone: Antigen specificity is unknown. Other DNA variants within this sample encode the same CDR3.

Sequencing used immunoSEQ multiplex PCR; TCRdb keeps in-frame clones, though not all of them. The table records thousands of clones, less than 70% of them present only once. This CDR3 has 15 residues. V lost 0 bases and J lost 1, with 10 bases in between. The germline gives CDR1 LNHNV, CDR2 YYDKDF (reference sequence). The origin of this receptor is an adult with Crohn's disease. This chain connects TRBV15 to TRBJ2-7; weak D call: TRBD2 (5 bases). Material for sequencing was ileal tissue. The CDR3 reads CATSRDEGASYEQYF. DNA for the CDR3: TGTGCCACCAGCAGAGATGAGGGCGCATCCTACGAGCAGTACTTC.